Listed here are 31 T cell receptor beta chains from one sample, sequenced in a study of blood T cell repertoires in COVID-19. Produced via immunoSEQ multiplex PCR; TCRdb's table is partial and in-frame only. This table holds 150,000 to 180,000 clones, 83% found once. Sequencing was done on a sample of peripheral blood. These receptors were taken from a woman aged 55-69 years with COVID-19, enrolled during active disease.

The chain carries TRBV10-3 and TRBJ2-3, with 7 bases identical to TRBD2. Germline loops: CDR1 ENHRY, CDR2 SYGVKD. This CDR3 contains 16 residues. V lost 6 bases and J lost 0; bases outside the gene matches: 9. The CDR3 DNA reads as TGTGCCATCAGCTCCGGGACTACCTCTAGCACAGATACGCAGTATTTT. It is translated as CAISSGTTSSTDTQYF.

CDR3 DNA: TGTGCCAGCAGCTTAGGGCCCGATCAGCCCCAGCATTTT. Its translation is CASSLGPDQPQHF. The chain carries TRBV11-2 and TRBJ1-5; D is uncertain. This CDR3 comprises 13 residues. Deletions cut 1 base from V and 5 bases from J, with 6 bases between. Germline-derived CDR1 and CDR2 are SGHAT and FQNNGV.

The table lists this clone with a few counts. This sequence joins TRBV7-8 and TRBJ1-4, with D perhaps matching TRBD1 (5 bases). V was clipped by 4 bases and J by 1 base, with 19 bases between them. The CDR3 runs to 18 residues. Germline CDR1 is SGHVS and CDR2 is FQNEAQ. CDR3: CASSSRRRGIQTNEKLFF. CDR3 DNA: TGTGCCAGCAGCTCTAGGCGGCGGGGGATCCAAACTAATGAAAAACTGTTTTTT.

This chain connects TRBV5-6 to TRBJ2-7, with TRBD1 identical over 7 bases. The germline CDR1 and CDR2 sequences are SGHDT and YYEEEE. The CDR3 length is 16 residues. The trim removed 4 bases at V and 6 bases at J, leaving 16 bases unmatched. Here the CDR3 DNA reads TGTGCCAGCAGCGTAAACAGGGGAGTACTCAGACGCGAGCAGTACGTC. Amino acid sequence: CASSVNRGVLRREQYV.

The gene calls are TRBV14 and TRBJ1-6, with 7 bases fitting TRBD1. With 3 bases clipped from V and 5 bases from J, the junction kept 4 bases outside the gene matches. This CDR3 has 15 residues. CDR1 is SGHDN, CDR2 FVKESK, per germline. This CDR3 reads CASSHIQGDNSPLHF. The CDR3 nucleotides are TGTGCCAGCAGCCACATCCAGGGGGATAATTCACCCCTCCACTTT.

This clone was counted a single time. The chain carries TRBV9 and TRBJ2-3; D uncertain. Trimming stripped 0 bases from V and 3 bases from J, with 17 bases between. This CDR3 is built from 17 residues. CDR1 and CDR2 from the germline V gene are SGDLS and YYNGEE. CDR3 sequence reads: CASSVGPSATSTDTQYF. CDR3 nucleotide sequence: TGTGCCAGCAGCGTAGGACCCAGCGCCACATCGACAGATACGCAGTATTTT. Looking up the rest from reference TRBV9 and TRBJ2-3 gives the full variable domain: DSGVTQTPKHLITATGQRVTLRCSPRSGDLSVYWYQQSLDQGLQFLIQYYNGEERAKGNILERFSAQQFPDLHSELNLSSLELGDSALYFCASSVGPSATSTDTQYFGPGTRLTVL.

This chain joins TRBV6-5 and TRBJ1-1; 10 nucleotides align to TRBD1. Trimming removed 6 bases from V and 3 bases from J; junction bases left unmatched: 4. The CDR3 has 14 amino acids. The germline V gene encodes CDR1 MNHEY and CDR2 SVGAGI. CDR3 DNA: TGTGCCAGCAGAACGACAGGGGGCTACACTGAAGCTTTCTTT. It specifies CASRTTGGYTEAFF.

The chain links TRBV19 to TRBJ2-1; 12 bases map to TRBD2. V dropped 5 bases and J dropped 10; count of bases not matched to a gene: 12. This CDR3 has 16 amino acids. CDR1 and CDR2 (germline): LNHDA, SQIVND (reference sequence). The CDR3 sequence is CASSGPSGRARGEQFF. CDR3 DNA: TGTGCCAGTAGTGGTCCTAGCGGGAGGGCCCGGGGGGAGCAGTTCTTC. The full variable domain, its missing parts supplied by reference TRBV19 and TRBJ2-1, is DGGITQSPKYLFRKEGQNVTLSCEQNLNHDAMYWYRQDPGQGLRLIYYSQIVNDFQKGDIAEGYSVSREKKESFPLTVTSAQKNPTAFYLCASSGPSGRARGEQFFGPGTRLTVL.

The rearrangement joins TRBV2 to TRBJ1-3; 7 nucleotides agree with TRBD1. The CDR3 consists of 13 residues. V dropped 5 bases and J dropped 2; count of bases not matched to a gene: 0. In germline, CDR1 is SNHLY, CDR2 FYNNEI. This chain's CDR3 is CASSQGAGNTIYF. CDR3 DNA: TGTGCCAGCAGTCAGGGGGCTGGAAACACCATATATTTT.

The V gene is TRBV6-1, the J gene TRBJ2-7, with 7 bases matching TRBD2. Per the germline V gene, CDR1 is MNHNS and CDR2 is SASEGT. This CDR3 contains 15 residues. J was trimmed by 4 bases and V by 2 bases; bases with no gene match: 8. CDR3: CASSETVSGSYEQYF. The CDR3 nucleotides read TGTGCCAGCAGTGAAACTGTTAGCGGGTCTTACGAGCAGTACTTC.

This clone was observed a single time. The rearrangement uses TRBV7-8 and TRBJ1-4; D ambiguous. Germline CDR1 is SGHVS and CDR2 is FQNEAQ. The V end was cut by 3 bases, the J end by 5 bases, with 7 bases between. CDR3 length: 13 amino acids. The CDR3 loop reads CASSFLRNEKLFF. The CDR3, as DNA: TGTGCCAGCAGCTTTCTAAGAAATGAAAAACTGTTTTTT.

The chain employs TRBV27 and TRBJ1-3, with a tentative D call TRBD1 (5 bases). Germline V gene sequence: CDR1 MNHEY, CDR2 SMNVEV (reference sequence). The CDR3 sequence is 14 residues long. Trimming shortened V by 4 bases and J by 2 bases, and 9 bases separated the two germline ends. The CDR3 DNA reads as TGTGCCAGCAGTTCGACAGAGGCTGGAAACACCATATATTTT. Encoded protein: CASSSTEAGNTIYF.

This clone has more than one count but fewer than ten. The CDR3 nucleotides read TGCGCCAGCAGCTTGGGTGTAGCGGGGCTCTCCTACGAGCAGTACTTC. This encodes CASSLGVAGLSYEQYF. The chain couples TRBV5-1 to TRBJ2-7; TRBD2 matches 8 bases. The CDR3 is 16 residues long. J was trimmed by 0 bases and V by 0 bases; bases with no gene match: 5. Germline V gene data show CDR1 as SGHRS and CDR2 as YFSETQ.

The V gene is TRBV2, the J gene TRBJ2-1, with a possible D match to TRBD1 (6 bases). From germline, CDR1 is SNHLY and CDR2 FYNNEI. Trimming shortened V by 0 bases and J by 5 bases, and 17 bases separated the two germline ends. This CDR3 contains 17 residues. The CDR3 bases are TGTGCCAGCAGTGAAGCGCTTCGTAGGACAGCAAACAATGAGCAGTTCTTC. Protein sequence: CASSEALRRTANNEQFF.

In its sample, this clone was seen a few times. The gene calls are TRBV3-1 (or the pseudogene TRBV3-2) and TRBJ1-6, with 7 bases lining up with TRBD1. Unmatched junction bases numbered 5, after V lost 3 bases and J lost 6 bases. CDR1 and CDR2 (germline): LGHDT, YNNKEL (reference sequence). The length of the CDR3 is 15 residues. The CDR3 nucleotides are TGTGCCAGCAGCCACTCCGGGACAGCTAATTCACCCCTCCACTTT. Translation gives CASSHSGTANSPLHF.

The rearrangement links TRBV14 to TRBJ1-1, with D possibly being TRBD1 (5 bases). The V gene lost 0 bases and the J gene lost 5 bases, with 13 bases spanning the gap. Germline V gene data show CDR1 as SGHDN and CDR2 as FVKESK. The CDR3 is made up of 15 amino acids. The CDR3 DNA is TGTGCCAGCAGCCAAGAAAAGGGGAGGTGGACTGAAGCTTTCTTT. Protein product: CASSQEKGRWTEAFF.

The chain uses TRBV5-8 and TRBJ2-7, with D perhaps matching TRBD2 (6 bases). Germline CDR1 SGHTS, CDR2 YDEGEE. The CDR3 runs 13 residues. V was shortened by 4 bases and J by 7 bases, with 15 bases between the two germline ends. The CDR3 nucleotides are TGTGCCAGCAGCATCCTAGCGTCCGGTGAGCAGTACTTC. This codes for CASSILASGEQYF.

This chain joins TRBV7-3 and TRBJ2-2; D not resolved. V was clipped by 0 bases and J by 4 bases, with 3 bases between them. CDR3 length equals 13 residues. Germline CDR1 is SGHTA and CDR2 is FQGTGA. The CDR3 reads CASSLTRTGELFF. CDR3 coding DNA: TGTGCCAGCAGCTTAACGCGCACCGGGGAGCTGTTTTTT.

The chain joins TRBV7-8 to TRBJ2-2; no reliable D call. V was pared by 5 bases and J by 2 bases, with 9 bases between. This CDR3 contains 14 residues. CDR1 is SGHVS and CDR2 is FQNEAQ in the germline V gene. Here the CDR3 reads CASSVLENTGELFF. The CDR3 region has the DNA TGTGCCAGCAGCGTCCTAGAAAACACCGGGGAGCTGTTTTTT.

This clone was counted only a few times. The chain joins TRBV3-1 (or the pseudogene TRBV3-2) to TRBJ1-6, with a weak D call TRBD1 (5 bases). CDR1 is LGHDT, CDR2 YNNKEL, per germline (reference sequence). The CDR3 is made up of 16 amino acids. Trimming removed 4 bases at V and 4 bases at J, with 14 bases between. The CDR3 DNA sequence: TGTGCCAGCAGCCTTGAGACCGGACATTATAATTCACCCCTCCACTTT. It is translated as CASSLETGHYNSPLHF.

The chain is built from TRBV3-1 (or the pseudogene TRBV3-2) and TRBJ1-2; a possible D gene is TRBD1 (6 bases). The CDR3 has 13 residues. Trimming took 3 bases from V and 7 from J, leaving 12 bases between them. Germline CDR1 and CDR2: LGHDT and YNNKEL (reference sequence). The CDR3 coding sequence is TGTGCCAGCAGCCACGAGAACAGGGTTGGCTACACCTTC. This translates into CASSHENRVGYTF.

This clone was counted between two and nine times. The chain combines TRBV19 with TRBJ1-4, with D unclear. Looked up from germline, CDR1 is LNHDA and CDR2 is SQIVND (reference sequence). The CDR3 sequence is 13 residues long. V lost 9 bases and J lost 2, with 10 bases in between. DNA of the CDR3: TGTGCCAGCAAGACAAATACTAATGAAAAACTGTTTTTT. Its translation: CASKTNTNEKLFF.

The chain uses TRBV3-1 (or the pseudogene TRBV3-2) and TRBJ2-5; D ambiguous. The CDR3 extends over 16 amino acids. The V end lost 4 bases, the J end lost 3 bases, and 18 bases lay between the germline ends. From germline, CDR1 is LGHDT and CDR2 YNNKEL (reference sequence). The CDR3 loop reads CASSLDLAFRKETQYF. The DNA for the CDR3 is TGTGCCAGCAGCCTAGATTTAGCCTTTAGGAAAGAGACCCAGTACTTC.

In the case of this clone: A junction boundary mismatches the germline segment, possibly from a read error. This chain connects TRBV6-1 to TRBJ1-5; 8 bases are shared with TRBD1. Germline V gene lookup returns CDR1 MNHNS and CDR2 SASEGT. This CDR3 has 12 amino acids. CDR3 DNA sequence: TGTGCCAGCAGTGAAATTAGGACAGGGAAAAGTTTT. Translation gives CASSEIRTGKSF.

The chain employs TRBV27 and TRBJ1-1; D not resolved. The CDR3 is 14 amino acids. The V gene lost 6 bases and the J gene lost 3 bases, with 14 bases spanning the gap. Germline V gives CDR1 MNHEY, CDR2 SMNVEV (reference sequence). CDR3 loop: CASRRQDSHTEAFF. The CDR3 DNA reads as TGTGCCAGCAGAAGGCAGGACTCCCACACTGAAGCTTTCTTT.

The CDR3 sequence is CASSLPQGEAFF. CDR3 coding DNA: TGTGCCAGCAGCTTACCCCAGGGTGAAGCTTTCTTT. The genes are TRBV7-8 and TRBJ1-1; possibly TRBD1 for D (5 bases). Between the trimmed V and J ends, which lost 2 bases and 7 bases, there was a span of 8 bases. This CDR3 is 12 amino acids long. CDR1 SGHVS and CDR2 FQNEAQ come from the germline V gene.

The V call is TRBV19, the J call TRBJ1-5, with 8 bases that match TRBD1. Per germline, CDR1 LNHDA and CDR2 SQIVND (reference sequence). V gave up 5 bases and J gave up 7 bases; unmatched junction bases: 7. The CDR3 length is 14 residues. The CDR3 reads CASSVGQGPQPQHF. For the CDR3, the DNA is TGTGCCAGTAGTGTCGGACAGGGTCCCCAGCCCCAGCATTTT.

The CDR3: CASSIEQYKNIQYF. CDR3 coding DNA: TGTGCCAGTAGTATAGAACAGTACAAAAACATTCAGTACTTC. The gene calls are TRBV19 and TRBJ2-4; D is ambiguous. CDR3 size: 14 residues. Germline CDR1 LNHDA, CDR2 SQIVND (reference sequence). V lost 0 bases and J 3 bases, leaving 6 bases between the germline ends. Based on the CDR3 plus reference TRBV19 and TRBJ2-4, the full variable domain is DGGITQSPKYLFRKEGQNVTLSCEQNLNHDAMYWYRQDPGQGLRLIYYSQIVNDFQKGDIAEGYSVSREKKESFPLTVTSAQKNPTAFYLCASSIEQYKNIQYFGAGTRLSVL.

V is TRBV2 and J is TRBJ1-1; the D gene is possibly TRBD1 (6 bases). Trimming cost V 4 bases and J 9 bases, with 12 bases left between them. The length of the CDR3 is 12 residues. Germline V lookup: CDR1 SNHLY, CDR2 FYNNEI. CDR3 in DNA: TGTGCCAGCAGTGGAACTCGGGACAAAGCTTTCTTT. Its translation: CASSGTRDKAFF.

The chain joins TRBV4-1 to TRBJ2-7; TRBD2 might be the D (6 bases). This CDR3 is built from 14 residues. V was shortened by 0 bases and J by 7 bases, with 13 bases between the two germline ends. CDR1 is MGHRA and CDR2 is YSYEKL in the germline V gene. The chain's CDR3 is CASSQDRAAGEQYV. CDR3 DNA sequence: TGCGCCAGCAGCCAAGATAGGGCGGCGGGGGAGCAGTACGTC.

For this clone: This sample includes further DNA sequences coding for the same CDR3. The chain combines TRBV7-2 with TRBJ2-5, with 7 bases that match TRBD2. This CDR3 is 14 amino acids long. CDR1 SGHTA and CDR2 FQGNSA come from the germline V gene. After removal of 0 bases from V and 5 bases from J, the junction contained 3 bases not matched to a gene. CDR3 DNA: TGTGCCAGCAGCTTAGCCGGGGGAGGGGAGACCCAGTACTTC. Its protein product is CASSLAGGGETQYF.